This TCR beta chain was found in a study of T cells in Graves' hyperthyroidism and ophthalmopathy. Points from the study as a whole: Peripheral blood also featured most of the thyroid clonotypes expanded above 0.001.

Clinical symptoms, serum thyroxine and TRAb, thyroid ultrasound and orbital computed tomography were used for the diagnoses. Authors of the study amplified TCR beta CDR3 regions from RNA transcripts. In the first-round RT-PCR of the TCR CDR3, the HTBI primer set was used. Each CDR3 protein gets one entry after TCRdb re-called the multiplex PCR reads with MiXCR. The table has about 360,000 distinct CDR3 sequences, under 15% seen once. In its sample, this clonotype was seen many times. Its antigen is unknown. The sequence came from a woman under 30 with Graves' hyperthyroidism. The sample consisted of blood.

The CDR3 DNA is TGTGCCAGTGAGGGAGGGAATGAGCAGTACTTC. This encodes CASEGGNEQYF. J is TRBJ2-7 and V is TRBV2; TRBD2 aligns across 7 bases. This CDR3 contains 11 residues. CDR1 and CDR2 (germline): SNHLY, FYNNEI. V dropped 9 bases and J dropped 7; count of bases not matched to a gene: 6.